This T cell receptor (beta chain) was sequenced during a study of T-cell reconstitution after alpha-beta-depleted transplantation in children. This CDR3 comprises 15 residues. With V trimmed by 4 bases and J by 4 bases, 10 bases remained unmatched. Germline CDR1 SGHRS, CDR2 YFSETQ. It was with unique molecular identifiers that the TCRbeta library was prepared. From the PCR reads, TCRdb called clonotypes with MiXCR, one entry per CDR3 protein. The data hold around 600,000 distinct CDR3 sequences, with roughly 15% observed a single time. The chain is built from TRBV5-1 and TRBJ2-5, with 7 bases that match TRBD1. The sequenced sample was PBMCs from the stem cell graft donor, obtained from the stem cell graft. This receptor was taken from a human donor who donated a stem cell graft to a child with acute myeloid leukemia. The chain's CDR3 is CASSPRDSSRETQYF. The CDR3 bases are TGCGCCAGCAGCCCCCGGGACAGCTCACGAGAGACCCAGTACTTC.